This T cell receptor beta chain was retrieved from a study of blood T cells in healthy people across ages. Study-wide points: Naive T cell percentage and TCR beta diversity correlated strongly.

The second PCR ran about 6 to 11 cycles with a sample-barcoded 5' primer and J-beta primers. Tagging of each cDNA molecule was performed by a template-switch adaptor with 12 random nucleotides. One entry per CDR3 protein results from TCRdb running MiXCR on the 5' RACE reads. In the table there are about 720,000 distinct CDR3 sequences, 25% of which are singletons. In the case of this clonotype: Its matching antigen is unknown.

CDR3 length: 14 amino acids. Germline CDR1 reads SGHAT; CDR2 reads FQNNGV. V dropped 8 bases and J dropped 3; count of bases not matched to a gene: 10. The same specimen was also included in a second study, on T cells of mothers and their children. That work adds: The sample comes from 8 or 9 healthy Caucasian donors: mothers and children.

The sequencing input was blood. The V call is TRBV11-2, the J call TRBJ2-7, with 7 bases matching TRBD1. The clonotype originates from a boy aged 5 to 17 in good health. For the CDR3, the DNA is TGTGCCAGCGGGAAGGTGGGACAGAACTACGAGCAGTACTTC. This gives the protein CASGKVGQNYEQYF.